This T cell receptor (beta chain) emerged from a study of blood T cell repertoires in COVID-19. On the study more broadly: Acute-phase and convalescent COVID-19 samples originated in the United States, Italy and Spain. T cells, B-cell-depleted T cells, or PBMCs supplied cDNA or gDNA.

Participants reported their clinical history, and cohort assignment relied on those reports. Germline V gene sequence: CDR1 SEHNR, CDR2 FQNEAQ (reference sequence). This CDR3 has 14 amino acids. The ends lost 6 bases at V and 7 bases at J; junction bases unmatched: 8. Authors' analysis steps: Nucleated cell counts were estimated from reference gene primer amplification. TCRdb keeps only in-frame clones here, not all; method: immunoSEQ multiplex PCR. Clonal size and the V and J genes are those of that table, whereas D and trimming came from the DNA. The sample contains approximately 300,000 clones, 90% of which appear only once.

The sequence derives from a woman younger than 45 who had been exposed to COVID-19. V usage is TRBV7-9 and J usage is TRBJ1-4; 7 nucleotides match TRBD1. Sequenced: PBMCs or T cells enriched from blood (not recorded which). CDR3 DNA: TGTGCCAGCAGGCGGACAGGTCCCGGTGAAAAACTGTTTTTT. Encoded protein: CASRRTGPGEKLFF.